What follows is one T cell receptor beta chain and its context. Cell sorting on a FACSAria was used to separate CD4+ and CD8+ T cells from the PBMCs. This sample is part of a study of CD8+ T cells in alopecia areata. On the study more broadly: In an open-label trial, patients got 5 to 10 mg tofacitinib twice daily. Dosing with tofacitinib proceeded for 6 to 18 months, followed by 6 months off drug.

RNA extraction was followed by reverse transcription into cDNA, which acted as the sequencing template. Libraries were prepared by immunoSEQ multiplex PCR; TCRdb keeps only in-frame clonotypes and omits some of them. The sample yields 100,000 to 150,000 clones, almost 50% seen once. This sample comprised CD8+ T cells sorted from blood, obtained at week 0. This clonotype was sampled from a human donor with alopecia areata.

The CDR3 reads CASSLEGGRPDEQYF. The CDR3 DNA is TGCGCCAGCAGCTTGGAGGGGGGAAGGCCGGACGAGCAGTACTTC. V and J are TRBV5-1 and TRBJ2-7; the D gene could be TRBD1 or TRBD2 (6 bases each). Germline V gene data show CDR1 as SGHRS and CDR2 as YFSETQ. Trimming took off 0 bases at V and 5 bases at J, with 15 bases between the two ends. The CDR3 has 15 amino acids.